Below, one TCR beta chain is given with its context. What it binds is unknown. PCR used 60 Vbeta primers and 13 Jbeta primers. The assay was immunoSEQ multiplex PCR, and TCRdb's table has in-frame clones only and misses some. The data show 100,000 or so clones, 60% to 75% seen once. The data were taken from a study of cytomegalovirus exposure and HLA in healthy donors. General study results and limits: Earlier findings revealed that most TCR beta V segments proved productive either about 87% or about 30% of the time. As a later analysis revealed, most CMV-associated TCR beta chains appeared HLA-restricted. Exclusion applied to some V segments, including TRBV6-2 and TRBV6-3, as they were indistinguishable.

The junction had 3 bases not matched to a gene; V was cut back by 5 bases and J by 1 base. This CDR3 comprises 14 residues. Germline CDR1 is SGHTA and CDR2 is FQGNSA. The rearrangement joins TRBV7-2 to TRBJ2-3; 7 bases match TRBD2. This clonotype originated in a woman aged 40-49 years in good health and CMV-seronegative. The sequenced material came from PBMCs. The CDR3: CASSPGLGTDTQYF. The CDR3 bases are TGTGCCAGCAGCCCCGGACTAGGCACAGATACGCAGTATTTT.